Below are 28 T cell receptor beta chains sequenced from a single sample in a study of Ad26.COV2.S vaccination and SARS-CoV-2 variants. TCRdb keeps only in-frame clones here, not all; method: immunoSEQ multiplex PCR. The sample lists over 400,000 clones, 89% occurring once. As to treatment: approximately 18 received Ad26.COV2.S at low or high dose, single or two shots; about 5 received placebo; per-sample allocation not given. Day 63 after the first injection of vaccine or placebo was the sampling time. The sequenced sample was peripheral blood, obtained in a trial of Ad26.COV2.S vaccine versus placebo. The receptors shown here come from a person aged 18-60 years who received the Ad26.COV2.S COVID-19 vaccine or a placebo.

The rearrangement joins TRBV7-8 to TRBJ2-7; the match to TRBD1 covers 8 bases. The CDR3 sequence is 14 residues long. Germline V CDR1 and CDR2: SGHVS, FQNEAQ. After removal of 6 bases from V and 2 bases from J, the junction contained 6 bases not matched to a gene. The CDR3 spells CASRPRTGPYEQYF. In DNA, the CDR3 is TGTGCCAGCAGACCGCGGACAGGGCCCTACGAGCAGTACTTC.

This chain connects TRBV28 to TRBJ1-3; D call uncertain. The CDR3 loop spans 15 amino acids. The germline V and J ends were trimmed by 6 bases and 3 bases, with 15 bases remaining between them. CDR1 is MDHEN, CDR2 SYDVKM, per germline. CDR3 DNA sequence: TGTGCCAGCAGCCCTCCAGGTACATTTGGAAACACCATATATTTT. It yields the protein CASSPPGTFGNTIYF.

The chain links TRBV10-3 to TRBJ1-4, with a weak D call TRBD1 (5 bases). CDR3 size: 14 residues. V lost 6 bases and J lost 3, with 11 bases in between. Germline V lookup: CDR1 ENHRY, CDR2 SYGVKD. In nucleotides, the CDR3 is TGTGCCATCAGAAGGGACGGTCCTAATGAAAAACTGTTTTTT. This sequence encodes CAIRRDGPNEKLFF.

V is TRBV15 and J is TRBJ1-1, with D uncertain. The CDR3 length is 15 residues. Germline V gives CDR1 LNHNV, CDR2 YYDKDF (reference sequence). Trimming pared 0 bases from V and 1 base from J, leaving 9 bases between. CDR3 region: CATSRELPGNTEAFF. The CDR3 nucleotides read TGTGCCACCAGCAGAGAGTTACCCGGGAACACTGAAGCTTTCTTT.

The V gene is TRBV11-3, the J gene TRBJ2-7, with D perhaps TRBD1 or TRBD2 (6 bases each). The CDR3 length is 15 residues. The germline CDR1 and CDR2 sequences are SGHNT and YENEEA. V was trimmed by 6 bases and J by 6 bases, leaving 21 bases between them. CDR3 sequence reads: CASSRGRGTGLEQYV. The CDR3 DNA is TGTGCCAGCAGTCGCGGGCGGGGAACAGGGCTCGAGCAGTACGTC.

The chain joins TRBV10-3 to TRBJ2-3, with TRBD1 matching 7 bases. CDR1 and CDR2 from the germline V gene are ENHRY and SYGVKD. V lost 4 bases, J lost 5 bases, and 3 bases stayed unmatched. The CDR3 has 13 amino acids. This CDR3 is CAISAQGEDTQYF. The DNA for the CDR3 is TGTGCCATCAGTGCTCAGGGGGAAGATACGCAGTATTTT.

The chain carries TRBV11-3 and TRBJ2-1; D unresolved. V lost 4 bases and J lost 2, with 3 bases in between. CDR3 length equals 12 residues. Germline loops: CDR1 SGHNT, CDR2 YENEEA. CDR3 residues: CASSSAYNEQFF. For the CDR3, the DNA is TGTGCCAGCAGCTCAGCCTACAATGAGCAGTTCTTC.

This clone was seen a few times. The chain combines TRBV28 with TRBJ1-2; TRBD1 is a possible D gene (6 bases). CDR1 MDHEN and CDR2 SYDVKM come from the germline V gene. The CDR3 runs 12 residues. Trimming stripped 5 bases from V and 7 bases from J, with 11 bases between. The CDR3 loop reads CASSVGASGYTF. The DNA of the CDR3 is TGTGCCAGCAGTGTGGGGGCAAGTGGCTACACCTTC.

DNA for the CDR3: TGTGCCAGCAGCAAGGGGCTAGGGAGCTCCTACGAGCAGTACGTC. Translating gives CASSKGLGSSYEQYV. The rearrangement joins TRBV3-1 (or the pseudogene TRBV3-2) to TRBJ2-7, with D perhaps TRBD1 or TRBD2 (5 bases each). The germline V gene has CDR1 LGHDT and CDR2 YNNKEL (reference sequence). The CDR3 is 15 residues long. Trimming shortened V by 5 bases and J by 0 bases, and 14 bases separated the two germline ends.

This sequence joins TRBV19 and TRBJ1-2; perhaps TRBD1 as D (5 bases). The germline CDR1 and CDR2 sequences are LNHDA and SQIVND (reference sequence). Trimming cost V 1 base and J 0 bases, with 12 bases left between them. CDR3 length: 16 residues. The CDR3 loop reads CASSIVSRAPNYGYTF. Written as DNA, the CDR3 is TGTGCCAGTAGTATAGTATCCAGGGCGCCTAACTATGGCTACACCTTC.

The CDR3: CASSQDLGPGGQPQHF. The CDR3 nucleotides are TGCGCCAGCAGCCAAGATCTCGGACCCGGGGGTCAGCCCCAGCATTTT. The chain joins TRBV4-3 to TRBJ1-5; D perhaps matches TRBD1 (5 bases). This CDR3 spans 16 amino acids. CDR1 and CDR2 from the germline V gene are LGHNA and YSLEER. With 0 bases removed from V and 6 bases from J, the gap between germline ends came to 15 bases.

The rearrangement links TRBV7-2 to TRBJ1-1, with D perhaps matching TRBD1 (5 bases). The germline gives CDR1 SGHTA, CDR2 FQGNSA. V was clipped by 3 bases and J by 0 bases, with 14 bases between them. This CDR3 comprises 16 residues. CDR3 region: CASSLWGPSLNTEAFF. CDR3 DNA: TGTGCCAGCAGCTTGTGGGGACCCTCTTTGAACACTGAAGCTTTCTTT.

The chain is built from TRBV11-1 and TRBJ2-1; unclear D gene. The germline V and J ends were trimmed by 1 base and 3 bases, with 10 bases remaining between them. The germline CDR1 and CDR2 sequences are SGHAT and FQDESV (reference sequence). The CDR3 contains 15 residues. The CDR3 DNA reads as TGTGCCAGCAGCTTAGTTGAGAAGGGCTACAATGAGCAGTTCTTC. This translates into CASSLVEKGYNEQFF.

J is TRBJ1-1 and V is TRBV2, with D perhaps TRBD1 (6 bases). Trimming cost V 7 bases and J 3 bases, with 12 bases left between them. The germline CDR1 and CDR2 sequences are SNHLY and FYNNEI. This CDR3 comprises 13 residues. The CDR3 region has the DNA TGTGCCAGCACTCGGACAGATGACACTGAAGCTTTCTTT. It is translated as CASTRTDDTEAFF.

This clone was detected once. Here the CDR3 reads CASSPPGRGFFLSGYTF. The DNA for the CDR3 is TGTGCCAGCAGTCCCCCGGGACGGGGTTTTTTTCTAAGTGGCTACACCTTC. V and J are TRBV27 and TRBJ1-2; TRBD1 might be the D (5 bases). Trimming took 5 bases from V and 7 from J, leaving 26 bases between them. The CDR3 is 17 residues long. Germline V lookup: CDR1 MNHEY, CDR2 SMNVEV (reference sequence).

The CDR3 region is CASSLKRGQVGTEAFF. The CDR3 region has the DNA TGCGCCAGCAGCCTCAAAAGGGGACAGGTAGGAACTGAAGCTTTCTTT. The V gene is TRBV4-1, the J gene TRBJ1-1; the match to TRBD1 covers 8 bases. This CDR3 spans 16 amino acids. Looked up from germline, CDR1 is MGHRA and CDR2 is YSYEKL. V lost 4 bases to trimming and J lost 5 bases; unmatched junction nucleotides: 12.

This chain connects TRBV7-2 to TRBJ2-7, with D possibly being TRBD2 (5 bases). Germline assignment: CDR1 SGHTA and CDR2 FQGNSA. With 0 bases removed from V and 7 bases from J, the gap between germline ends came to 16 bases. The CDR3 is 15 residues long. The CDR3 DNA follows: TGTGCCAGCAGCTTAGCGCGGCTGAGGGTTCGGGAGCAGTACTTC. It translates to CASSLARLRVREQYF.

The chain employs TRBV28 and TRBJ2-7; 8 bases fit TRBD2. Germline CDR1 and CDR2: MDHEN and SYDVKM. The CDR3 spans 17 residues. Germline trimming cut 3 bases from V and 2 bases from J; bases unmatched to any gene: 12. CDR3 coding DNA: TGTGCCAGCAGTTTGTTAAGCGGGGGATCCACCGCCTACGAGCAGTACTTC. It yields the protein CASSLLSGGSTAYEQYF.

This clone has only a few counts. Here the CDR3 DNA reads TGTGCCAGCAGCCATACTACAGTGATATATGGCTACACCTTC. Residues: CASSHTTVIYGYTF. The rearrangement links TRBV3-1 (or the pseudogene TRBV3-2) to TRBJ1-2; D not resolved. Germline lookup yields CDR1 LGHDT and CDR2 YNNKEL (reference sequence). The V and J ends lost 3 bases and 5 bases respectively, with 13 bases between them. This CDR3 has 14 amino acids.

This chain joins TRBV10-3 and TRBJ1-3; D unclear. The V gene lost 2 bases and the J gene lost 1 base, with 3 bases spanning the gap. The germline V gene encodes CDR1 ENHRY and CDR2 SYGVKD. This CDR3 comprises 13 residues. The CDR3 reads CAISEGSGNTIYF. CDR3 nucleotides: TGTGCCATCAGTGAGGGGTCTGGAAACACCATATATTTT.

This chain joins TRBV27 and TRBJ2-3; TRBD1 matches 10 bases. The CDR3 has 15 residues. Germline-derived CDR1 and CDR2 are MNHEY and SMNVEV (reference sequence). V lost 6 bases, J lost 6 bases, and 9 bases stayed unmatched. The DNA of the CDR3 is TGTGCCAGCAGAACCCGACAGGGGGCGAGGGATACGCAGTATTTT. It yields the protein CASRTRQGARDTQYF.

This chain uses TRBV10-3 with TRBJ1-6, with 7 bases identical to TRBD1. Looked up from germline, CDR1 is ENHRY and CDR2 is SYGVKD. The ends lost 6 bases at V and 9 bases at J; junction bases unmatched: 14. This CDR3 region has 16 residues. CDR3 nucleotides: TGTGCCATCAGAGAGGACGGGGTCTCAGGGGGTTCACCCCTCCACTTT. Translating it yields CAIREDGVSGGSPLHF.

The gene calls are TRBV6-2 or TRBV6-3 and TRBJ1-1; no definite D call. The ends were cut back, 5 bases at V and 6 bases at J, with 10 bases in the middle. Germline assignment: CDR1 MNHEY and CDR2 SVGEGT. The CDR3 consists of 12 residues. The CDR3: CASSVRMPEAFF. Here the CDR3 DNA reads TGTGCCAGCAGTGTTCGTATGCCTGAAGCTTTCTTT.

The gene calls are TRBV7-9 and TRBJ2-7; TRBD1 matches at 7 bases. Germline loops: CDR1 SEHNR, CDR2 FQNEAQ (reference sequence). The trim removed 5 bases at V and 7 bases at J, leaving 8 bases unmatched. This CDR3 has 13 amino acids. The CDR3 DNA is TGTGCCAGCAGCCCCAGTGAGGGGGCAGAGCAGTACGTC. It translates to CASSPSEGAEQYV.

J is TRBJ2-1 and V is TRBV14; TRBD1 agrees at 8 bases. The CDR3 extends over 15 amino acids. V was clipped by 4 bases and J by 9 bases; unmatched bases: 11. CDR1 and CDR2 from the germline V gene are SGHDN and FVKESK. The CDR3 loop reads CASSLMWTGIREQFF. CDR3 in DNA: TGTGCCAGCAGCCTGATGTGGACAGGGATTCGTGAGCAGTTCTTC.

This clone has a single count. The chain has TRBV5-1 and TRBJ2-5; perhaps TRBD1 as D (6 bases). Germline lookup yields CDR1 SGHRS and CDR2 YFSETQ. This CDR3 comprises 15 residues. V was trimmed by 0 bases and J by 2 bases, leaving 11 bases between them. The CDR3 nucleotides are TGCGCCAGCAGCTTGGGGACAGCGATTCAAGAGACCCAGTACTTC. Encoded protein: CASSLGTAIQETQYF.

The chain employs TRBV27 and TRBJ1-1; 10 positions agree with TRBD1. The CDR3 is 14 residues long. Germline trimming cut 3 bases from V and 3 bases from J; bases unmatched to any gene: 1. Looked up from germline, CDR1 is MNHEY and CDR2 is SMNVEV (reference sequence). The CDR3 reads CASSLGTGDTEAFF. The CDR3 coding sequence is TGTGCCAGCAGTTTGGGGACAGGGGACACTGAAGCTTTCTTT.

The rearrangement joins TRBV19 to TRBJ1-2, with TRBD1 as a possible D gene (6 bases). Trimming took 11 bases from V and 4 from J, leaving 17 bases between them. The germline CDR1 and CDR2 sequences are LNHDA and SQIVND (reference sequence). The CDR3 is made up of 13 amino acids. The CDR3, as DNA: TGTGCCTCTAGGGACAAACCCTTCTATGGCTACACCTTC. This encodes CASRDKPFYGYTF.